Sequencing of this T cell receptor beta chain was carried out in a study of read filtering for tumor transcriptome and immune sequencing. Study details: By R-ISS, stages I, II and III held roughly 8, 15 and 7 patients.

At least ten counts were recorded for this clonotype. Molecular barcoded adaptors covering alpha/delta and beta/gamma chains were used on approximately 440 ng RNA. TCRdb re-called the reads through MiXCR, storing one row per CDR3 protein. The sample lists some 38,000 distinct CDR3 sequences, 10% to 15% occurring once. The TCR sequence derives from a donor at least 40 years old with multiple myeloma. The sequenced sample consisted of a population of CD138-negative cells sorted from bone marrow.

The CDR3 DNA reads TGTGCTAGTAACGAGGGGTCGGGGACCCAGCATTTT. Residues: CASNEGSGTQHF. The chain uses TRBV12-5 and TRBJ1-5; weak D call: TRBD1 (5 bases). Looked up from germline, CDR1 is LGHNT and CDR2 is FRNRAP. V was pared by 8 bases and J by 11 bases, with 16 bases between. CDR3 length: 12 residues.